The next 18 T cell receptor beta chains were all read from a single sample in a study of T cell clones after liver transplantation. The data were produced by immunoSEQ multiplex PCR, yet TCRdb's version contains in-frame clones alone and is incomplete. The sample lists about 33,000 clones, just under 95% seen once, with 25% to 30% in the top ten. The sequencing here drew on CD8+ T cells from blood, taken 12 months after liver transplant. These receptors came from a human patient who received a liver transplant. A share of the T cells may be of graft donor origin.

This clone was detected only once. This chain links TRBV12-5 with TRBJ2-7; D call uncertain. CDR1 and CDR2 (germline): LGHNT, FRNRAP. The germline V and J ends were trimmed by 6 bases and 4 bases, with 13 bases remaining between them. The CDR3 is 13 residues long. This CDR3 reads CASGLLGFYEQYF. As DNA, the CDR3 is TGTGCTAGTGGCCTTCTGGGTTTTTACGAGCAGTACTTC.

The CDR3 DNA sequence: TGCAGCGTTGAAACAGGGGAAGGGTCCTACGAGCAGTACTTC. Translating it yields CSVETGEGSYEQYF. This rearrangement joins TRBV29-1 to TRBJ2-7; the match to TRBD1 covers 7 bases. Germline CDR1 and CDR2: SQVTM and ANQGSEA. The CDR3 contains 14 residues. V shed 2 bases and J 1 base; nucleotides not matched to a gene: 5.

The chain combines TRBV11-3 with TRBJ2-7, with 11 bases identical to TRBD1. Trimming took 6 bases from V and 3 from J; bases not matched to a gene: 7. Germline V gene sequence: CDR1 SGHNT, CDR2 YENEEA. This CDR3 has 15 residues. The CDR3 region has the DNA TGTGCCAGCAGGTCACCCGGGACAGGGGGCTACGAGCAGTACTTC. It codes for CASRSPGTGGYEQYF.

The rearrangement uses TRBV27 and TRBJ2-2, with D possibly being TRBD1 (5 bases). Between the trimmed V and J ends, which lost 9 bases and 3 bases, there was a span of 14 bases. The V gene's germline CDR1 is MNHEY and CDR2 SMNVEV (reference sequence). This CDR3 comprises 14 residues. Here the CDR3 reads CASQTDPHTGELFF. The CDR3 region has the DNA TGTGCCAGTCAGACAGACCCGCACACCGGGGAGCTGTTTTTT.

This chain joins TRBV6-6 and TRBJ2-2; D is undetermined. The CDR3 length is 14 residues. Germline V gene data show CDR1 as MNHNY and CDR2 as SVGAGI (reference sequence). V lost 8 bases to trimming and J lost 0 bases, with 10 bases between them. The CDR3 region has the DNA TGTGCCAGCGGTGACGCCGCGAACACCGGGGAGCTGTTTTTT. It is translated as CASGDAANTGELFF.

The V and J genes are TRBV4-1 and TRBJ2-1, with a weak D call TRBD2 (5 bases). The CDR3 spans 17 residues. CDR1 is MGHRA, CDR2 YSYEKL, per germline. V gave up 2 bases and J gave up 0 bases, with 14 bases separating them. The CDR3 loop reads CASSQHPSGNSYNEQFF. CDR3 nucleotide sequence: TGCGCCAGCAGCCAACATCCGAGCGGAAACTCCTACAATGAGCAGTTCTTC.

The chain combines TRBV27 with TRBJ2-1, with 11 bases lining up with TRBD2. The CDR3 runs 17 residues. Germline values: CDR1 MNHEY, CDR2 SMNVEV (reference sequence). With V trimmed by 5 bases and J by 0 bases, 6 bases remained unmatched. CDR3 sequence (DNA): TGTGCCAGCAGTCACTGGACTAGCGGGCACTCCTACAATGAGCAGTTCTTC. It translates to CASSHWTSGHSYNEQFF.

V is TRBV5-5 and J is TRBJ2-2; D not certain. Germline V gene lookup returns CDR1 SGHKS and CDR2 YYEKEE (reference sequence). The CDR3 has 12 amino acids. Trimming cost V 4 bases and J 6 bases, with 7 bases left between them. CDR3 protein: CASSQAPGELFF. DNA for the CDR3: TGTGCCAGCAGCCAGGCCCCCGGGGAGCTGTTTTTT.

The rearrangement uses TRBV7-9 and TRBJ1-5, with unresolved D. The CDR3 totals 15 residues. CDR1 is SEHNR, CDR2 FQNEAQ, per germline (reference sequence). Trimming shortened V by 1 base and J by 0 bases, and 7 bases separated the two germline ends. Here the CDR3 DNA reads TGTGCCAGCAGCTTAGGTCAGAATAGCAATCAGCCCCAGCATTTT. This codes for CASSLGQNSNQPQHF.

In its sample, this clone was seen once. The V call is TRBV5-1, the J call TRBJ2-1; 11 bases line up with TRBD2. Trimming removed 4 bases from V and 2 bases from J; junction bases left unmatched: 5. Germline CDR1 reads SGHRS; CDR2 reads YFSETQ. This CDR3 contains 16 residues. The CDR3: CASSIGTSGTYNEQFF. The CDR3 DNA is TGCGCCAGCAGCATAGGGACTAGCGGAACCTACAATGAGCAGTTCTTC.

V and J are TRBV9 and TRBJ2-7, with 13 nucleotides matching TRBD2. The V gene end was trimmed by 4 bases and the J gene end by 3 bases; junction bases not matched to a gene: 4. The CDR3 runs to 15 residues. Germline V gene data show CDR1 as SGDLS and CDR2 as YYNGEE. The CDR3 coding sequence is TGTGCCAGCAGCCCGGGGACTAGCGGGATCTACGAGCAGTACTTC. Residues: CASSPGTSGIYEQYF.

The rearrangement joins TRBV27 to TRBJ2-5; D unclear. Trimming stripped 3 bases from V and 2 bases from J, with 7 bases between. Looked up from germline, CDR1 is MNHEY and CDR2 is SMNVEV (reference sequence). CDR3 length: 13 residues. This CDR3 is CASSLTLQETQYF. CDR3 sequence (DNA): TGTGCCAGCAGTTTGACCCTACAAGAGACCCAGTACTTC.

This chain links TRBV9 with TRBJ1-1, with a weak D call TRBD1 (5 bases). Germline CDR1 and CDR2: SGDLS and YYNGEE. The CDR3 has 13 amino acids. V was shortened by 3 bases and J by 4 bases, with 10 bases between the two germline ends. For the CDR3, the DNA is TGTGCCAGCAGCGCCTGGGGCGGCACTGAAGCTTTCTTT. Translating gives CASSAWGGTEAFF.

In nucleotides, the CDR3 is TGTGCCAGCAGCAAATATGGGACAGGGGCCATGAACACTGAAGCTTTCTTT. Its protein product is CASSKYGTGAMNTEAFF. J is TRBJ1-1 and V is TRBV21-1; TRBD1 was called by the table and not checked on the DNA. TRBV21-1 is a documented pseudogene. There are 17 residues in the CDR3.

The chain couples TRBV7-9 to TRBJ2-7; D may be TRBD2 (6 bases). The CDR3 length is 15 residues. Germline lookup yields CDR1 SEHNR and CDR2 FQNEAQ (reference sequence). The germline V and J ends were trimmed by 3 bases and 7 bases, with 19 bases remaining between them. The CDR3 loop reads CASSLPGSGWGEQYF. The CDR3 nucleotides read TGTGCCAGCAGCTTGCCCGGGAGTGGTTGGGGGGAGCAGTACTTC.

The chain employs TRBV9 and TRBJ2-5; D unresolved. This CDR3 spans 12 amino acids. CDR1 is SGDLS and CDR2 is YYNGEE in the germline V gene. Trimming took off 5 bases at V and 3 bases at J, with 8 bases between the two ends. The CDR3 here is CASSAVEETQYF. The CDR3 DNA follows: TGTGCCAGCAGTGCGGTAGAAGAGACCCAGTACTTC.

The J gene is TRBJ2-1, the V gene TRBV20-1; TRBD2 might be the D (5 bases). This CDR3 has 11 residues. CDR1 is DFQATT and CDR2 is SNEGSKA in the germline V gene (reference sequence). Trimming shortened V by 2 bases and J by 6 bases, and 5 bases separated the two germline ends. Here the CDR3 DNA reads TGCAGTGCTAGACTAGCCAATGAGCAGTTCTTC. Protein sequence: CSARLANEQFF.

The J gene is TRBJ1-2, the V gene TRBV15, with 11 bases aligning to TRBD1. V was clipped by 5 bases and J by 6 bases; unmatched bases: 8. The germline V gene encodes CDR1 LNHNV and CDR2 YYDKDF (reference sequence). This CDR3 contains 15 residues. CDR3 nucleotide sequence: TGTGCCACCAGCGCACCGGGACAGGGGGTGGATGGCTACACCTTC. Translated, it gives CATSAPGQGVDGYTF.